The source of this TCR beta chain is a study of blood T cell repertoires in COVID-19. About the study: The cDNA or gDNA used as material had been derived from T cells, B-cell-depleted T cells, or PBMCs.

Those who participated ranged in age from about 18 to 89 years and resided in about two dozen US areas. Assignment of participants to cohorts was predicated upon participant-reported clinical history. This CDR3 is built from 15 residues. V lost 0 bases and J lost 2; bases outside the gene matches: 4. Germline values: CDR1 MNHEY, CDR2 SVGAGI. Source study methods: Estimated nucleated cell counts came from reference gene primer amplification. TCRdb's table, derived via immunoSEQ multiplex PCR, lists solely in-frame clones and lacks some. V and J calls and clone size are as listed in that table; D and trimming were resolved from the DNA. Here the sample spans 240,000 or so clones, more than 75% being singletons.

The sequence came from a woman aged 40-49 years with acute COVID-19. This chain links TRBV6-5 with TRBJ2-7; 7 bases agree with TRBD2. Source material: PBMCs or T cells enriched from blood (not recorded which). CDR3 coding DNA: TGTGCCAGCAGTTACTCCGGACTAGAAACCTACGAGCAGTACTTC. It codes for CASSYSGLETYEQYF.